The present TCR beta chain was sequenced within a study of cytomegalovirus exposure and HLA in healthy donors. Across the study: Earlier, 150 million to 200 million T cells were analyzed, and 117 million unique TCR beta sequences were found among them. Study results and limitations: Within the data, a cluster of highly shared sequence variants was likely a sequencing artifact.

In the case of this clone: The antigen remains undetermined.

The germline CDR1 and CDR2 sequences are SGHDT and YYEEEE. This CDR3 region has 14 residues. Trimming shortened V by 4 bases and J by 6 bases, and 16 bases separated the two germline ends. The PCR used 60 Vbeta and 13 Jbeta primers. Sequenced by immunoSEQ multiplex PCR; TCRdb stores in-frame clones only, minus some. The table includes 80,000 to 90,000 clones, 80% to 90% detected once. The genes are TRBV5-6 and TRBJ1-1; perhaps TRBD1 as D (5 bases). The material sequenced was PBMCs. The origin of this receptor is a woman younger than 45 in good health and CMV-seronegative. The CDR3 coding sequence is TGTGCCAGCAGCCGCAGGGATGGGGTTTCTGAAGCTTTCTTT. This translates into CASSRRDGVSEAFF.